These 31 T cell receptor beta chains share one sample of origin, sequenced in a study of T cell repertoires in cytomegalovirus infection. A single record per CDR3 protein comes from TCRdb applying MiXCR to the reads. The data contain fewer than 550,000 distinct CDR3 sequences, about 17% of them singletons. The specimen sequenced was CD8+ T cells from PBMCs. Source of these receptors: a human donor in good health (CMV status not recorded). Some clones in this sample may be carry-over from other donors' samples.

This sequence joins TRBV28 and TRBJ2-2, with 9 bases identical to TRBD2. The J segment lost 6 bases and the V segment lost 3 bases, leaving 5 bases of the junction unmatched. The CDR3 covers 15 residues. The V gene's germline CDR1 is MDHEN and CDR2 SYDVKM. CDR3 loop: CASSLTSGLPGELFF. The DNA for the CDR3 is TGTGCCAGCAGTTTGACTAGCGGATTGCCCGGGGAGCTGTTTTTT. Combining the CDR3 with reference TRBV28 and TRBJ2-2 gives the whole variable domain DVKVTQSSRYLVKRTGEKVFLECVQDMDHENMFWYRQDPGLGLRLIYFSYDVKMKEKGDIPEGYSVSREKKERFSLILESASTNQTSMYLCASSLTSGLPGELFFGEGSRLTVL.

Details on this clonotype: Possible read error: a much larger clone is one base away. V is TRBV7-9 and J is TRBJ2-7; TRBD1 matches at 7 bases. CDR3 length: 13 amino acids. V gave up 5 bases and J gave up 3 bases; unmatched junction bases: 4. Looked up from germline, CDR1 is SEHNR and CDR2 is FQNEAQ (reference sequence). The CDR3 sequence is CASSPGQYYEQYF. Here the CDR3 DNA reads TGTGCCAGCAGCCCGGGACAGTACTACGAGCAGTACTTC.

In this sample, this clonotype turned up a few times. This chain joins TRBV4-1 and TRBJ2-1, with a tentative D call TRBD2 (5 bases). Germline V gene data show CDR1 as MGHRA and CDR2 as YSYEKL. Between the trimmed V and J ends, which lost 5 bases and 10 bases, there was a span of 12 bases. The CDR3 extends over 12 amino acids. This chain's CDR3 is CASSYNSVEQFF. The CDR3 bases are TGCGCCAGCAGCTACAATAGCGTCGAGCAGTTCTTC.

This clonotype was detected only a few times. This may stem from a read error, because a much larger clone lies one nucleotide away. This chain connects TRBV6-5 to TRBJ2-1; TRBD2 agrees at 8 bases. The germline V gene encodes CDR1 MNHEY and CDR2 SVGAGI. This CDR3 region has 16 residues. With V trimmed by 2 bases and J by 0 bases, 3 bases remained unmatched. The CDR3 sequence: CASSYASGSSYNEQFF. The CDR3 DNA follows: TGTGCCAGCAGTTACGCCAGCGGGAGCTCCTACAATGAGCAGTTCTTC.

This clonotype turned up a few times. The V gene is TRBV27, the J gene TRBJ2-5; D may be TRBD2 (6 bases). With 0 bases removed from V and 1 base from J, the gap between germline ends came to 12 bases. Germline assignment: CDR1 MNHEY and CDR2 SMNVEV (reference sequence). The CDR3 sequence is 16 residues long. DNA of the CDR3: TGTGCCAGCAGTTTATCCGCGGGGCCCAGCCAAGAGACCCAGTACTTC. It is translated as CASSLSAGPSQETQYF.

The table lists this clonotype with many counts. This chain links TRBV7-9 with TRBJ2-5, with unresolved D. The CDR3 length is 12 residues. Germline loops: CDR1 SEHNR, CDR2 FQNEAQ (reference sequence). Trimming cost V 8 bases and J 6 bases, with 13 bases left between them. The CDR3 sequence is CASEDIEKTQYF. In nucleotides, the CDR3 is TGTGCCAGCGAGGATATAGAAAAGACCCAGTACTTC.

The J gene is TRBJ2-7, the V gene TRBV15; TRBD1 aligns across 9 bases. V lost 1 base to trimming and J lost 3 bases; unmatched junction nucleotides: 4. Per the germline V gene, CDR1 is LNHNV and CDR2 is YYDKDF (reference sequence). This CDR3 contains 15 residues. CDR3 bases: TGTGCCACCAGCAGAGGGACAGGGGATTACTACGAGCAGTACTTC. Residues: CATSRGTGDYYEQYF. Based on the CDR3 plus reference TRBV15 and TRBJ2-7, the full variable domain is DAMVIQNPRYQVTQFGKPVTLSCSQTLNHNVMYWYQQKSSQAPKLLFHYYDKDFNNEADTPDNFQSRRPNTSFCFLDIRSPGLGDTAMYLCATSRGTGDYYEQYFGPGTRLTVT.

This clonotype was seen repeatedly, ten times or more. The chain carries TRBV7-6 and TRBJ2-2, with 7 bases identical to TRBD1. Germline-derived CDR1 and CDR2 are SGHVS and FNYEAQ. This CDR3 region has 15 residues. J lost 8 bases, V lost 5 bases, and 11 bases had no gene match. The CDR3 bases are TGTGCCAGCAGCCCCCGGGACAGCTCACGGGGGGAGCTGTTTTTT. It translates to CASSPRDSSRGELFF.

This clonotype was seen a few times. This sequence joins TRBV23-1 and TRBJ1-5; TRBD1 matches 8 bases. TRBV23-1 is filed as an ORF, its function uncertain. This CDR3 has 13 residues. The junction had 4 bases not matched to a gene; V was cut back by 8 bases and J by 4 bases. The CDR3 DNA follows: TGCGCCAGCTTTGACAGGGGAAATCAGCCCCAGCATTTT. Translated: CASFDRGNQPQHF.

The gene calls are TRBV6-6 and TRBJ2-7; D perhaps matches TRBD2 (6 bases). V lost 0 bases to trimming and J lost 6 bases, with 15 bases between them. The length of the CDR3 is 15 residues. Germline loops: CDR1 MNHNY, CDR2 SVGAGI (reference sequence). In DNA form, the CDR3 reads TGTGCCAGCAGTTACTCGAGAGGGAGGACCGCCGAGCAGTACTTC. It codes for CASSYSRGRTAEQYF.

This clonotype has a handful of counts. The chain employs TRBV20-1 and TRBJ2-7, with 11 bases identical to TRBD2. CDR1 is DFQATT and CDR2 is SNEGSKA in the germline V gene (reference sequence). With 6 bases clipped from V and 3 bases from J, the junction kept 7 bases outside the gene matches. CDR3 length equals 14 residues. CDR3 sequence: CSAPGLAAFYEQYF. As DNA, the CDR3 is TGCAGTGCCCCGGGACTAGCGGCCTTCTACGAGCAGTACTTC.

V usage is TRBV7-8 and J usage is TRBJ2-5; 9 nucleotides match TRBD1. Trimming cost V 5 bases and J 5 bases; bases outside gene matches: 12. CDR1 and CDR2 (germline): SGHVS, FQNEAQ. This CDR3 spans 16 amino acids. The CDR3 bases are TGTGCCAGCAGCGCTCTAGGCGGGACAGGGCAGGAGACCCAGTACTTC. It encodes CASSALGGTGQETQYF.

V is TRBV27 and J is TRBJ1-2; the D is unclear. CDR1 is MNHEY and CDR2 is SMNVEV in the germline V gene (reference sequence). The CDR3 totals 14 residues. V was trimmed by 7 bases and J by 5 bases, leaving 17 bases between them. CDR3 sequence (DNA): TGTGCCAGCAAGGGCGGCCACTCGAGATATGGCTACACCTTC. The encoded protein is CASKGGHSRYGYTF.

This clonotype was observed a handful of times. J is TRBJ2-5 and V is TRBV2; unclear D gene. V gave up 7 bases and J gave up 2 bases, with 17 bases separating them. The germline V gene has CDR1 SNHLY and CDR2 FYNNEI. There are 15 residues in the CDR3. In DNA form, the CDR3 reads TGTGCCAGCATTTTACGGATAAACCGACAAGAGACCCAGTACTTC. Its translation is CASILRINRQETQYF.

DNA of the CDR3: TGTGCCAGCAGTGCCAGACAGGGCCATCAGCCCCAGCATTTT. Amino acids: CASSARQGHQPQHF. The rearrangement links TRBV2 to TRBJ1-5, with 7 bases that match TRBD1. There are 14 residues in the CDR3. The V gene end was trimmed by 4 bases and the J gene end by 5 bases; junction bases not matched to a gene: 5. The germline V gene encodes CDR1 SNHLY and CDR2 FYNNEI.

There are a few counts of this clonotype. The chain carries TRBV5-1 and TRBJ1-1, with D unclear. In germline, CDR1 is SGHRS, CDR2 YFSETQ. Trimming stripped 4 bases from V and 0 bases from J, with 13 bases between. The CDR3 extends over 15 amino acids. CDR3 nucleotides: TGCGCCAGCAGCCTGGACGCGGGGATGAACACTGAAGCTTTCTTT. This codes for CASSLDAGMNTEAFF.

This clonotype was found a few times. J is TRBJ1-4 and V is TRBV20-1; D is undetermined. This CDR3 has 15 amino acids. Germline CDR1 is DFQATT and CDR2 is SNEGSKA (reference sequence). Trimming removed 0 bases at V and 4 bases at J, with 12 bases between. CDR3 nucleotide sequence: TGCAGTGCTAGAGATCAGTGGAAAGATAATGAAAAACTGTTTTTT. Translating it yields CSARDQWKDNEKLFF.

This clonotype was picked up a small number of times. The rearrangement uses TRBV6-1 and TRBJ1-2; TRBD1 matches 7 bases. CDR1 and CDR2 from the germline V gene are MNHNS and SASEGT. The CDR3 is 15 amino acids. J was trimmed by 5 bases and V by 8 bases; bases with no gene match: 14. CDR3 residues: CASLGWGTDRYGYTF. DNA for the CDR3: TGTGCCAGCTTAGGCTGGGGGACAGACCGATATGGCTACACCTTC.

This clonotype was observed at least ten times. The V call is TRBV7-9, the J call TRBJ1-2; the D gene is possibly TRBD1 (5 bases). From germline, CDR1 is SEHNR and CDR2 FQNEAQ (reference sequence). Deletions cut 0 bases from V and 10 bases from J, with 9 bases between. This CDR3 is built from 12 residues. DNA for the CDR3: TGTGCCAGCAGCTTAGCTCGGGGGTTCTACACCTTC. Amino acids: CASSLARGFYTF.

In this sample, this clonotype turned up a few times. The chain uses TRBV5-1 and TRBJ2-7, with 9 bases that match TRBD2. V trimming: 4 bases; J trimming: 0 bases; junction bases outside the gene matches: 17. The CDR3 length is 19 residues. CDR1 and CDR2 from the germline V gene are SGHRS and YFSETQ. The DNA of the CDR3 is TGCGCCAGCAGCCTCCTATTTAGCAAGCTAGCGGGGAGCTCCTACGAGCAGTACTTC. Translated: CASSLLFSKLAGSSYEQYF.

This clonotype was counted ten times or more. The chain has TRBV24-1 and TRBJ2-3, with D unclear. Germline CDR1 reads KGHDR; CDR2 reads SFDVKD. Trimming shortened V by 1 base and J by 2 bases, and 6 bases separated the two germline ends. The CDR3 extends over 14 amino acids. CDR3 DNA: TGTGCCACCAGTGATTTAGCCGACACAGATACGCAGTATTTT. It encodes CATSDLADTDTQYF.

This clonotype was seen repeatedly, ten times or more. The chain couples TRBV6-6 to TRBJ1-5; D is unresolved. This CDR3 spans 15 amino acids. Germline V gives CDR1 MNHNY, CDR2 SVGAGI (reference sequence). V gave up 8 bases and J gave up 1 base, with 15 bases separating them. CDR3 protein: CASGPELWSNQPQHF. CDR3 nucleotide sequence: TGTGCCAGCGGACCTGAGCTTTGGAGCAATCAGCCCCAGCATTTT.

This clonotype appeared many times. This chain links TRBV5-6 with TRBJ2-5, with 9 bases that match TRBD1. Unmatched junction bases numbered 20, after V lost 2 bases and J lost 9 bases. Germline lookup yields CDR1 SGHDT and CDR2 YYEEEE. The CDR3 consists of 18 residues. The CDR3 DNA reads TGTGCCAGCAGCTTAATCGGTAGTCGGCTAGCGCGACAGGGGGCCCAGTACTTC. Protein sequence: CASSLIGSRLARQGAQYF.

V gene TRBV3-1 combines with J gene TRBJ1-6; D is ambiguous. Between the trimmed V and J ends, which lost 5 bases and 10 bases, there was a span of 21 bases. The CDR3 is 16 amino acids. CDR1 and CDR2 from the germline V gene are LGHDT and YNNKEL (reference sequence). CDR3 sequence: CASSSIPRVSNSPLHF. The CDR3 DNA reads TGTGCCAGCAGCTCAATACCACGGGTCTCGAACTCACCCCTCCACTTT.

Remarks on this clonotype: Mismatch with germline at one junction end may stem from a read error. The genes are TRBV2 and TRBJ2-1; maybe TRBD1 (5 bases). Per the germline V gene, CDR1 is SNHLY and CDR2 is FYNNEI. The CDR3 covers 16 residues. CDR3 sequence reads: CASREDDWGSYNEQFF. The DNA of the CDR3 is TGTGCCAGCAGAGAAGACGACTGGGGCAGCTACAATGAGCAGTTCTTC.

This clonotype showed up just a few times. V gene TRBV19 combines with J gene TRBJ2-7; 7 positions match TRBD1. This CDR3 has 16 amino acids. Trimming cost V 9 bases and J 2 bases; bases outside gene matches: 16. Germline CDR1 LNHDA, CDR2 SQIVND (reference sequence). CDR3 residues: CASSHDRDSNPYEQYF. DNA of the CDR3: TGTGCCAGCTCCCATGACAGGGATTCGAACCCCTACGAGCAGTACTTC.

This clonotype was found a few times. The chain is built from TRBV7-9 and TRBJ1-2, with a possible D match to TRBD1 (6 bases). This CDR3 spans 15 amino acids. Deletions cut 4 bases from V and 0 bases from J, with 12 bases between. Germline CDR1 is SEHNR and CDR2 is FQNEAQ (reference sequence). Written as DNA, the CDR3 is TGTGCCAGCAGCTACCCGACAGGTACTAACTATGGCTACACCTTC. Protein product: CASSYPTGTNYGYTF.

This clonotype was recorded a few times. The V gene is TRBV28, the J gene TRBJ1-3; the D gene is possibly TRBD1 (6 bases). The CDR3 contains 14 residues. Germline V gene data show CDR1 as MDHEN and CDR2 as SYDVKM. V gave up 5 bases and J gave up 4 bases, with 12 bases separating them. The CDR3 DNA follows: TGTGCCAGCAGTATCAACGACAGGGGAAACACCATATATTTT. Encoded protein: CASSINDRGNTIYF.

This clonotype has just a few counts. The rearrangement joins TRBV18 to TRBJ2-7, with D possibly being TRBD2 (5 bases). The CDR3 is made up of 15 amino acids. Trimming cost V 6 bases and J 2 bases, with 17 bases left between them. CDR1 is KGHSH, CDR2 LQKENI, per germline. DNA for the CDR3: TGTGCCAGCTCCCCCCCCTCCGGGGTTCCCTACGAGCAGTACTTC. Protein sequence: CASSPPSGVPYEQYF.

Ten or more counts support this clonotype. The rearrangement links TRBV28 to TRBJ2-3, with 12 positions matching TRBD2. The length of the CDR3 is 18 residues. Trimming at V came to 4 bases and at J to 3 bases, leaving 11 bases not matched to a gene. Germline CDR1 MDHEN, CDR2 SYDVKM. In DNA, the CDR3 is TGTGCCAGCAGTTCAGTCATCCTAGCGGGAGGGCCGACAGATACGCAGTATTTT. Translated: CASSSVILAGGPTDTQYF.

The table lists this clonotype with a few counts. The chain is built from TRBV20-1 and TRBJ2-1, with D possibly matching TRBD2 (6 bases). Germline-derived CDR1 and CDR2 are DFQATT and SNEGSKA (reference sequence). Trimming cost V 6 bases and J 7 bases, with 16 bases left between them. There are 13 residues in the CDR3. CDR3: CSARRGDRNEQFF. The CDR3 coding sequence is TGCAGTGCACGCCGCGGGGACCGTAATGAGCAGTTCTTC.